This T cell receptor (beta chain) was retrieved from a study of Ad26.COV2.S vaccination and SARS-CoV-2 variants. Sequencing was performed with immunoSEQ multiplex PCR; in TCRdb, only in-frame clones are kept and a portion is missing. The sample includes approximately 340,000 clones, about 91% of them seen just once. Regarding the study as a whole: It was vaccine recipients, not placebo recipients, who had the higher spike-specific TCR breadth.

As for this clone: Its antigen is still unknown.

The length of the CDR3 is 14 residues. In germline, CDR1 is SGHDT, CDR2 YYEEEE. Deletions cut 4 bases from V and 7 bases from J, with 15 bases between. This clonotype originated in a human donor who had recovered from COVID-19. The sample in question was peripheral blood, obtained after recovery from COVID-19. The chain joins TRBV5-6 to TRBJ2-4, with D possibly being TRBD1 (6 bases). The CDR3: CASSPQGSSNIQYF. CDR3 DNA sequence: TGTGCCAGCAGCCCACAGGGATCTTCCAACATTCAGTACTTC. The full variable domain, in which reference TRBV5-6 and TRBJ2-4 provide the parts outside the CDR3, is DAGVTQSPTHLIKTRGQQVTLRCSPKSGHDTVSWYQQALGQGPQFIFQYYEEEERQRGNFPDRFSGHQFPNYSSELNVNALLLGDSALYLCASSPQGSSNIQYFGAGTRLSVL.